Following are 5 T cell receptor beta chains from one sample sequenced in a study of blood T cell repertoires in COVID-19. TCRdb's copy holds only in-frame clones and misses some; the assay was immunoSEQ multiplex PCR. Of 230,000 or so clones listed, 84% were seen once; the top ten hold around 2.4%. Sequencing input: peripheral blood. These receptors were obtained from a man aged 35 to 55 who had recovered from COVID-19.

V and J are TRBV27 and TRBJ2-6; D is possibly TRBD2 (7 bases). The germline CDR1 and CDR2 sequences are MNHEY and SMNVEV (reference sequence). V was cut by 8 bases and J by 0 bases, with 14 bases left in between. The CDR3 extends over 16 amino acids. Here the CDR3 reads CASGRGGTSGANVLTF. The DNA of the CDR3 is TGTGCCAGCGGAAGGGGGGGGACCTCTGGGGCCAACGTCCTGACTTTC.

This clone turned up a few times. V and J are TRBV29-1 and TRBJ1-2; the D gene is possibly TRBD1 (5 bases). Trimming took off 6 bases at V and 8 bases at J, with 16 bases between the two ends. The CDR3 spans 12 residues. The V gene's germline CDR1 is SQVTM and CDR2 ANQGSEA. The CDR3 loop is CSVAGLKGGYTF. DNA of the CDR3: TGCAGCGTAGCGGGACTCAAGGGGGGCTACACCTTC.

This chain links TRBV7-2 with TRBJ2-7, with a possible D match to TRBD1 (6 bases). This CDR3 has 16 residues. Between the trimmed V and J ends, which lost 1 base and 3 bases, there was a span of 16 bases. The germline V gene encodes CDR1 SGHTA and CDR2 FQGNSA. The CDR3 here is CASSLGTGTLYYEQYF. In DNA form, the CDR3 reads TGTGCCAGCAGCTTAGGGACCGGGACACTATACTACGAGCAGTACTTC.

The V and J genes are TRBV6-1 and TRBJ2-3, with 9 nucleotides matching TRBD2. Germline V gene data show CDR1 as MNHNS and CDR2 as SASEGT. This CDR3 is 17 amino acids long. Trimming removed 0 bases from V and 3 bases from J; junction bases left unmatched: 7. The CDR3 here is CASSEAAAGGTTDTQYF. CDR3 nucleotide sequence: TGTGCCAGCAGTGAAGCAGCAGCGGGGGGAACGACAGATACGCAGTATTTT.

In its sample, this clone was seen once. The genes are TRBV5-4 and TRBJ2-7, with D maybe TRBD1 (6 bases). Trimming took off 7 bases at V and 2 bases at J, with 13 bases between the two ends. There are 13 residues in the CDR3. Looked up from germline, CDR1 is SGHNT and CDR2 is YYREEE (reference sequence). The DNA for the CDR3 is TGTGCCAGCCCTAGGGGGTGGCCCTACGAGCAGTACTTC. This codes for CASPRGWPYEQYF.